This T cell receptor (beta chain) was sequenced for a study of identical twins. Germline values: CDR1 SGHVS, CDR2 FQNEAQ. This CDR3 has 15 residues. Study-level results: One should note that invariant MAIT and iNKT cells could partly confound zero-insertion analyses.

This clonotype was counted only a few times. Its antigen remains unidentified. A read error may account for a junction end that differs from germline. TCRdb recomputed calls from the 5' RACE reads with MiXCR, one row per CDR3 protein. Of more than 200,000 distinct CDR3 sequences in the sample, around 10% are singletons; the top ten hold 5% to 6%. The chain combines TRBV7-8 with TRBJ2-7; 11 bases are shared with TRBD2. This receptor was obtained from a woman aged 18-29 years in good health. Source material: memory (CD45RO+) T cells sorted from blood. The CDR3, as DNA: TGTGCCAGCAGCTTAGCGAAAGGACTAGCGGGTCCCTTGCACTTC. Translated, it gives CASSLAKGLAGPLHF.